Sequencing of this TCR beta chain was carried out in a study of tumor-infiltrating lymphocytes in localized non-small cell lung cancer. Broader study findings: Technical variation could not be separated from intratumor heterogeneity here. Immunotypes IM1 and IM2 had similar TCR-derived T-cell fractions.

This CDR3 is 16 amino acids long. Trimming pared 0 bases from V and 1 base from J, leaving 13 bases between. Germline lookup yields CDR1 SGDLS and CDR2 YYNGEE. This table comes from immunoSEQ multiplex PCR, and its TCRdb copy is limited to in-frame clones, with some not included. Of around 12,000 clones in the sample, 76% were seen once. Comment on this clone: What it binds is not known.

Sample: uninvolved lung tissue not adjacent to the tumor. This receptor was identified in a human donor with non-small cell lung cancer. The rearrangement links TRBV9 to TRBJ1-2; tentatively, D is TRBD1 (5 bases). CDR3 protein: CASSVGVGGHNYGYTF. The CDR3 DNA reads as TGTGCCAGCAGCGTAGGCGTGGGCGGACATAACTATGGCTACACCTTC.